These 9 T cell receptor beta chains were all obtained from the same sample, sequenced in a study of OX40 agonist ivuxolimab in advanced cancers. Produced via immunoSEQ multiplex PCR; TCRdb's table is partial and in-frame only. The repertoire includes tens of thousands of clones, just under 90% of them detected once, and roughly 5.9% sits in the top ten. The sample consisted of CD4+ or CD8+ T cells sorted from blood, taken in a trial of the OX40 agonist ivuxolimab. The receptors stem from an adult with an advanced solid tumor such as melanoma, head and neck, liver or kidney cancer.

The chain is built from TRBV18 and TRBJ2-6; no clear D gene. The CDR3 is 16 amino acids. Trimming left V 6 bases short and J 0 bases short, with 12 bases between. CDR1 is KGHSH and CDR2 is LQKENI in the germline V gene. The CDR3 region is CASSPTAYSGANVLTF. CDR3 nucleotides: TGTGCCAGCTCCCCGACGGCCTACTCTGGGGCCAACGTCCTGACTTTC.

The J gene is TRBJ1-1, the V gene TRBV7-9, with D perhaps TRBD1 (5 bases). V was shortened by 5 bases and J by 1 base, with 11 bases between the two germline ends. CDR1 is SEHNR, CDR2 FQNEAQ, per germline (reference sequence). This CDR3 comprises 14 residues. In DNA, the CDR3 is TGTGCCAGCAGCCAAGGGGCCGCGAACACTGAAGCTTTCTTT. It encodes CASSQGAANTEAFF.

The V and J genes are TRBV7-2 and TRBJ1-2; D perhaps matches TRBD1 (6 bases). The CDR3 totals 15 residues. Germline V CDR1 and CDR2: SGHTA, FQGNSA. Trimming stripped 4 bases from V and 4 bases from J, with 16 bases between. CDR3 in amino acids: CASSSVSTGIYGYTF. The CDR3 DNA is TGTGCCAGCAGCTCCGTATCGACAGGCATCTATGGCTACACCTTC.

The chain is built from TRBV19 and TRBJ2-3; 11 bases align to TRBD2. Germline loops: CDR1 LNHDA, CDR2 SQIVND (reference sequence). Unmatched junction bases numbered 17, after V lost 3 bases and J lost 6 bases. The CDR3 is made up of 19 amino acids. The CDR3 here is CASSIRGQGPSGRLDTQYF. The CDR3 DNA is TGTGCCAGTAGTATTCGGGGACAGGGACCTAGCGGGAGGCTGGATACGCAGTATTTT. Looking up the rest from reference TRBV19 and TRBJ2-3 gives the full variable domain: DGGITQSPKYLFRKEGQNVTLSCEQNLNHDAMYWYRQDPGQGLRLIYYSQIVNDFQKGDIAEGYSVSREKKESFPLTVTSAQKNPTAFYLCASSIRGQGPSGRLDTQYFGPGTRLTVL.

The chain combines TRBV18 with TRBJ2-6, with 7 positions matching TRBD1. The CDR3 totals 15 residues. V was pared by 2 bases and J by 2 bases, with 0 bases of the junction left unmatched. Germline lookup yields CDR1 KGHSH and CDR2 LQKENI. In DNA form, the CDR3 reads TGTGCCAGCTCACCAGACAGGGCTGGGGCCAACGTCCTGACTTTC. Protein sequence: CASSPDRAGANVLTF.

CDR3 DNA: TGCAGCGCTGGAGGCGGAGGAGATACGCAGTATTTT. Translating it yields CSAGGGGDTQYF. This chain connects TRBV29-1 to TRBJ2-3, with D perhaps TRBD2 (5 bases). The ends were cut back, 7 bases at V and 5 bases at J, with 13 bases in the middle. Per germline, CDR1 SQVTM and CDR2 ANQGSEA. The CDR3 has 12 amino acids.

This chain links TRBV6-1 with TRBJ2-5, with 8 bases fitting TRBD2. The CDR3 length is 15 residues. Germline assignment: CDR1 MNHNS and CDR2 SASEGT. The V gene end was trimmed by 8 bases and the J gene end by 3 bases; junction bases not matched to a gene: 11. This CDR3 is CASEQGGLGKETQYF. Here the CDR3 DNA reads TGTGCCAGCGAGCAAGGGGGACTAGGGAAAGAGACCCAGTACTTC.

This chain connects TRBV11-2 to TRBJ2-1, with TRBD1 identical over 7 bases. J gave up 5 bases and V 5 bases, and 9 bases lay outside the gene matches. Germline V gene lookup returns CDR1 SGHAT and CDR2 FQNNGV. This CDR3 spans 15 amino acids. The CDR3 region is CASSRPGTDHNEQFF. The CDR3 region has the DNA TGTGCCAGCAGCCGTCCCGGGACAGACCACAATGAGCAGTTCTTC.

The chain links TRBV18 to TRBJ2-1; TRBD2 matches at 11 bases. CDR1 is KGHSH and CDR2 is LQKENI in the germline V gene. V was pared by 1 base and J by 9 bases, with 5 bases of the junction left unmatched. The CDR3 is 15 amino acids. The DNA for the CDR3 is TGTGCCAGCTCACCACTGCTAGCGGGAGGCGGTGAGCAGTTCTTC. This translates into CASSPLLAGGGEQFF.